The 4 T cell receptor beta chains presented below share a single source sample, sequenced in a study of metastatic and nonmetastatic thyroid tumors. All patients reached thyroid surgery having received no treatment beforehand. TCRdb re-called the PCR reads through MiXCR. The top ten hold 14% of the sample, which has about 5,000 clones, under 30% seen once. Specimen: adjacent normal tissue. Source of these receptors: a female donor with papillary thyroid cancer or a benign thyroid nodule (not recorded which). Some clones in this sample may be carry-over from other donors' samples.

This clone was counted ten times or more. The J gene is TRBJ2-2, the V gene TRBV29-1; 7 nucleotides align to TRBD1. CDR3 length: 14 residues. Germline V gene sequence: CDR1 SQVTM, CDR2 ANQGSEA. V dropped 6 bases and J dropped 4; count of bases not matched to a gene: 8. CDR3 residues: CSVRDSLPTGELFF. The CDR3 DNA sequence: TGCAGCGTCCGGGACAGTCTCCCCACCGGGGAGCTGTTTTTT.

This clone counts as medium-sized. The CDR3 DNA reads as TGTGCCACCAGTGATTCCTCAGGGTATGGCACCGGGGAGCTGTTTTTT. Translating it yields CATSDSSGYGTGELFF. The V call is TRBV24-1, the J call TRBJ2-2, with a possible D match to TRBD1 (5 bases). Between the trimmed V and J ends, which lost 2 bases and 4 bases, there was a span of 13 bases. This CDR3 comprises 16 residues. The germline CDR1 and CDR2 sequences are KGHDR and SFDVKD.

V gene TRBV27 combines with J gene TRBJ1-4, with a possible D match to TRBD1 (5 bases). The CDR3 has 15 amino acids. The V gene's germline CDR1 is MNHEY and CDR2 SMNVEV (reference sequence). V lost 6 bases to trimming and J lost 8 bases, with 19 bases between them. The CDR3 protein is CASRRQRGEGEKLFF. The CDR3 coding sequence is TGTGCCAGCAGACGCCAACGGGGGGAGGGGGAAAAACTGTTTTTT.

This clone was observed a few times. This chain connects TRBV14 to TRBJ2-7; D possibly corresponds to TRBD1 (6 bases). Per the germline V gene, CDR1 is SGHDN and CDR2 is FVKESK. Deletions cut 5 bases from V and 3 bases from J, with 8 bases between. The CDR3 extends over 12 amino acids. The CDR3 spells CASSVGGYEQYF. The CDR3 region has the DNA TGTGCCAGCAGCGTAGGGGGCTACGAGCAGTACTTC.